This T cell receptor beta chain is drawn from a study of PD-L1 blockade in urothelial cancer. Using immunoSEQ multiplex PCR, the repertoire was profiled, and TCRdb retains in-frame clones only, with some absent. The sample has tens of thousands of clones, 70% to 90% seen once. V was shortened by 2 bases and J by 0 bases, with 10 bases between the two germline ends. CDR1 is SGHTA, CDR2 FQGTGA, per germline. The CDR3 is 16 residues long. Here the sequenced sample was PBMCs, taken around atezolizumab (anti-PD-L1) treatment. This clonotype originated in a man aged 55 to 70 with urothelial cancer. The chain links TRBV7-3 to TRBJ2-2, with D possibly matching TRBD2 (6 bases). For the CDR3, the DNA is TGTGCCAGCAGCTTAGTTGGAGGGGCGAACACCGGGGAGCTGTTTTTT. Its protein is CASSLVGGANTGELFF.